This T cell receptor beta chain was identified during a study of cytomegalovirus exposure and HLA in healthy donors. Study information: Falling in the Caucasian-associated ancestry cluster were approximately 86% of under 500 genotyped donors. General observations from the study: From TCR beta sequences, most subjects' HLA-A and HLA-B alleles were reportedly predicted accurately. A link between a missense DCLRE1C variant and TCR beta V- and J-gene trimming emerged from a later analysis.

60 Vbeta and 13 Jbeta primers were used in PCR. Produced via immunoSEQ multiplex PCR; TCRdb's table is partial and in-frame only. The sample includes about 160,000 clones, over 80% seen only once; the top ten take around 1.4%. It was healthy bone marrow donors who served as donors. Germline V gene lookup returns CDR1 SGDLS and CDR2 YYNGEE. CDR3 length: 15 amino acids. V lost 3 bases and J lost 6, with 15 bases in between. Remarks on this clone: Its cognate antigen is unknown.

This chain joins TRBV9 and TRBJ2-2; tentative D call: TRBD2 (6 bases). This receptor was obtained from a woman between 18 and 30 years old in good health and CMV-seronegative. Sample: PBMCs. CDR3 in amino acids: CASSGRGNKPGELFF. As DNA, the CDR3 is TGTGCCAGCAGCGGTCGGGGGAACAAGCCCGGGGAGCTGTTTTTT.